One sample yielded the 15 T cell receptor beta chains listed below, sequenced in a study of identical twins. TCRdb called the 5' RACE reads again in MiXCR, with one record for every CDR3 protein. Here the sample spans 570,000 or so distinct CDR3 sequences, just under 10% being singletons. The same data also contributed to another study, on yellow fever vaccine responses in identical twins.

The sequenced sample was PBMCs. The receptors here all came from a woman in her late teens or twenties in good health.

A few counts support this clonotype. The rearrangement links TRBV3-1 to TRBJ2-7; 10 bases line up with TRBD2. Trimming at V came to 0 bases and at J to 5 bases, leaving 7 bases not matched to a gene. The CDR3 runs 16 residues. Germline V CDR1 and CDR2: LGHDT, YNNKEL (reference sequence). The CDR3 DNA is TGTGCCAGCAGCCAAGATCGAAGCGGGAGGGACGACGAGCAGTACTTC. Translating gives CASSQDRSGRDDEQYF.

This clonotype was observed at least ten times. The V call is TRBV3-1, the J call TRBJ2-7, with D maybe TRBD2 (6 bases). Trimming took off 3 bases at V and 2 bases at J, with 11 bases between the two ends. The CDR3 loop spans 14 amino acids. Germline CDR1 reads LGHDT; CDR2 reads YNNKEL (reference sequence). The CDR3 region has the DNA TGTGCCAGCAGCCATAGGCGGGGAACCTACGAGCAGTACTTC. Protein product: CASSHRRGTYEQYF.

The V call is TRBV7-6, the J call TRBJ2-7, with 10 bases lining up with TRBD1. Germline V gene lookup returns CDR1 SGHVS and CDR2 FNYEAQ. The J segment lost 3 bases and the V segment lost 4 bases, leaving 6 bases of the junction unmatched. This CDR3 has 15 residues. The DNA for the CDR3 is TGTGCCAGCAGCTCGAACCGGGACAGGGGCTACGAGCAGTACTTC. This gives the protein CASSSNRDRGYEQYF.

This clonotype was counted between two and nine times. The CDR3 bases are TGTGCCAGCAGTTTCTATGCAGCGGGGAACGGAGAGCTGTTTTTT. This sequence encodes CASSFYAAGNGELFF. The chain links TRBV27 to TRBJ2-2; 7 bases match TRBD2. Looked up from germline, CDR1 is MNHEY and CDR2 is SMNVEV (reference sequence). With V trimmed by 3 bases and J by 11 bases, 12 bases remained unmatched. The CDR3 runs to 15 residues.

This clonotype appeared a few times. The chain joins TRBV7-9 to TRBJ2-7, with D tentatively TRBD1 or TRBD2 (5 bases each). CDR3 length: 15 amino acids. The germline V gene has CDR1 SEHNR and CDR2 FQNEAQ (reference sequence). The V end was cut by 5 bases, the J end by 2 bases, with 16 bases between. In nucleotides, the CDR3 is TGTGCCAGCAGCCAAAGGGACGTGGGACCCTACGAGCAGTACTTC. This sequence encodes CASSQRDVGPYEQYF.

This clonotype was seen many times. CDR3 region: CASSQPDRGGEKLFF. CDR3 bases: TGCGCCAGCAGCCAACCAGACAGGGGAGGTGAAAAACTGTTTTTT. The chain links TRBV4-1 to TRBJ1-4, with 8 bases that match TRBD1. The CDR3 is 15 amino acids. V trimming: 2 bases; J trimming: 7 bases; junction bases outside the gene matches: 6. Germline-derived CDR1 and CDR2 are MGHRA and YSYEKL.

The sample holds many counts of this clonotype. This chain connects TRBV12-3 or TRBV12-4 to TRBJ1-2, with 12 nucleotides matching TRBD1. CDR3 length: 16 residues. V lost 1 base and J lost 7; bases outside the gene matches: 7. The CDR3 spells CASSLVGTGGIGGYTF. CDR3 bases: TGTGCCAGCAGTTTAGTAGGGACAGGGGGCATCGGTGGCTACACCTTC.

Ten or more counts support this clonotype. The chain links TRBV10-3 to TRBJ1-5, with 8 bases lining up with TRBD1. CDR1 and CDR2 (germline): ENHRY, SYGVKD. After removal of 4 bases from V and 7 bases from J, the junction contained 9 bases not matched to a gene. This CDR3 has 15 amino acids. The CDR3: CAISGDRSAGQPQHF. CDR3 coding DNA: TGTGCCATCAGTGGGGACAGGTCGGCCGGCCAGCCCCAGCATTTT.

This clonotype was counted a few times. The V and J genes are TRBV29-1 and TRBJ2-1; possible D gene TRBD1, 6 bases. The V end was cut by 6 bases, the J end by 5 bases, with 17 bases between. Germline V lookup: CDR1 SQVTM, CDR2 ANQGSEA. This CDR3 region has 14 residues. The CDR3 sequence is CSVRTPKGDNEQFF. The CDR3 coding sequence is TGCAGCGTCCGGACTCCAAAGGGGGACAATGAGCAGTTCTTC.

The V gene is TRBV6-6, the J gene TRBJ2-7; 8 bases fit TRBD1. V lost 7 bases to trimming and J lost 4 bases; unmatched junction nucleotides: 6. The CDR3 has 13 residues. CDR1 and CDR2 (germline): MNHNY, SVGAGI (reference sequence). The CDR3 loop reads CASTAGGSYEQYF. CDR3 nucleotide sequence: TGTGCCAGCACCGCAGGGGGCTCGTACGAGCAGTACTTC.

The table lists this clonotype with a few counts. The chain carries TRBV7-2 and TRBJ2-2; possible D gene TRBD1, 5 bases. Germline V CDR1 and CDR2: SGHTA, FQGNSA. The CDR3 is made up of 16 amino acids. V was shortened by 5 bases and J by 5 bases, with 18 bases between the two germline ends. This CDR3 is CASSPPAQGITGELFF. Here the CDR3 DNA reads TGTGCCAGCAGCCCCCCGGCTCAGGGTATAACCGGGGAGCTGTTTTTT.

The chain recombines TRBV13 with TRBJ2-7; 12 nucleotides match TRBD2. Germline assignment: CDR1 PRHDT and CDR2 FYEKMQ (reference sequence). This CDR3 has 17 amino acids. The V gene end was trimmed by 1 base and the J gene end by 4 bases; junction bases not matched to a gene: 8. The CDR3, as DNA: TGTGCCAGCAGCTTAGAGTCCCTAGCGGGAGGGCCTTACGAGCAGTACTTC. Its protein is CASSLESLAGGPYEQYF. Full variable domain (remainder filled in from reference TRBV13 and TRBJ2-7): AAGVIQSPRHLIKEKRETATLKCYPIPRHDTVYWYQQGPGQDPQFLISFYEKMQSDKGSIPDRFSAQQFSDYHSELNMSSLELGDSALYFCASSLESLAGGPYEQYFGPGTRLTVT.

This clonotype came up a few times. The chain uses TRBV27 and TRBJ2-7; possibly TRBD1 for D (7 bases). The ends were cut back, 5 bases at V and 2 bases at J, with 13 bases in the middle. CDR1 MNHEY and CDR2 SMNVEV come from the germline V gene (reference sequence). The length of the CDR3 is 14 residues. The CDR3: CASSPRGQPYEQYF. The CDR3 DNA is TGTGCCAGCAGTCCGCGGGGACAGCCCTACGAGCAGTACTTC.

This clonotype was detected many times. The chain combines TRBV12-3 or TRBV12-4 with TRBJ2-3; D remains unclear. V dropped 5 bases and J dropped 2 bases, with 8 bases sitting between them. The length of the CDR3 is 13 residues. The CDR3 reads CASSRSPTDTQYF. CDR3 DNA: TGTGCCAGCAGTCGAAGTCCCACAGATACGCAGTATTTT.

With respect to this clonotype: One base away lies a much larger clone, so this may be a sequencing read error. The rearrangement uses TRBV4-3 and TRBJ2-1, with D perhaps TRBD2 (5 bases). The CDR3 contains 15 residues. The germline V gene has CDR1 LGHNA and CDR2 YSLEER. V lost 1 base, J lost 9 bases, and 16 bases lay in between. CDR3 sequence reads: CASSQAVFGRGEQFF. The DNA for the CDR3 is TGCGCCAGCAGCCAAGCAGTCTTCGGTCGGGGTGAGCAGTTCTTC.